This TCR beta chain was retrieved from a study of blood T cell repertoires in COVID-19. Across the study: From the United States, Italy and Spain came samples of acute and convalescent COVID-19. PBMCs, B-cell-depleted T cells, or T cells provided the cDNA or gDNA that made up the material.

Original analysis: Amplified reference gene primers provided the basis for estimating nucleated cell counts. Generated by immunoSEQ multiplex PCR, the TCRdb table keeps only in-frame clones and is missing some. The V and J calls and clone size were taken over from that table, and D and trimming were inferred from the DNA. The table has some 32,000 clones, just over 85% seen once. Germline CDR1 LGHDT, CDR2 YNNKEL (reference sequence). CDR3 length: 14 residues. Trimming removed 1 base from V and 5 bases from J, with 6 bases in between. The chain links TRBV3-1 (or the pseudogene TRBV3-2) to TRBJ1-6; D remains unclear. Specimen: peripheral blood. The receptor comes from a human donor in a cohort sampled during active COVID-19. The CDR3 DNA reads as TGTGCCAGCAGCCAAGGGCAGAATAATTCACCCCTCCACTTT. Amino acid sequence: CASSQGQNNSPLHF.